A single count supports the clone carrying this TCR beta chain. The antigen remains undetermined. The sample originates from a study of T cell responses to AZD1222 COVID-19 vaccine. General study findings and limits: With dominance at 160-218 and 743-854, vaccine-associated CD4 TCRs spanned spike.

TCRdb keeps only in-frame clones here, not all; method: immunoSEQ multiplex PCR. This sample yields 70,000 to 85,000 clones, of which roughly 90% are seen a single time; about 2.4% belongs to the top ten. Germline V CDR1 and CDR2: MNHEY, SMNVEV (reference sequence). Trimming took off 6 bases at V and 2 bases at J, with 10 bases between the two ends. The CDR3 runs 13 residues. This clonotype was obtained from an adult in good health. Sample: peripheral blood, taken on day 0 of AZD1222 vaccination. The chain combines TRBV27 with TRBJ1-2, with D possibly being TRBD1 (5 bases). The CDR3 DNA reads TGTGCCAGCAGGGCGGGACCCAACTATGGCTACACCTTC. Translating gives CASRAGPNYGYTF.